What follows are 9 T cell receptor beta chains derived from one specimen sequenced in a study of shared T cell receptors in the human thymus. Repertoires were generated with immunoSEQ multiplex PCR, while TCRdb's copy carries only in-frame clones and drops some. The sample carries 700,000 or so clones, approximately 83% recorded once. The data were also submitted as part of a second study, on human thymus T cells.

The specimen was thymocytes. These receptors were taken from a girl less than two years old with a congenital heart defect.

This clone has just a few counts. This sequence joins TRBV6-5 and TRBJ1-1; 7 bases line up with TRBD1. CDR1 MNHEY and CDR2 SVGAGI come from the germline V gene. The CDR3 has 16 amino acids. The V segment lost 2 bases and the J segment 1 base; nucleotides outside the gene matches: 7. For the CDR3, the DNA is TGTGCCAGCAGTTACGTCCGGGACAGAAAGAACACTGAAGCTTTCTTT. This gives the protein CASSYVRDRKNTEAFF.

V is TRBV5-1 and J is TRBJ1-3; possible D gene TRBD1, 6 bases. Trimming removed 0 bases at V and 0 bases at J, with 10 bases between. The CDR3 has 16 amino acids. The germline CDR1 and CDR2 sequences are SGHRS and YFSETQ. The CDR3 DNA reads TGCGCCAGCAGCTTGGAACAGGGAGCCTCTGGAAACACCATATATTTT. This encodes CASSLEQGASGNTIYF.

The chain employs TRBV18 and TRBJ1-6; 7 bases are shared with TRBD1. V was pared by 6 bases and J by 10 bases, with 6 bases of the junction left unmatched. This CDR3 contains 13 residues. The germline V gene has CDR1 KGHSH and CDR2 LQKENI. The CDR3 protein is CASSDTGDSPLHF. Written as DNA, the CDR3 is TGTGCCAGCTCGGACACAGGGGACTCACCCCTCCACTTT.

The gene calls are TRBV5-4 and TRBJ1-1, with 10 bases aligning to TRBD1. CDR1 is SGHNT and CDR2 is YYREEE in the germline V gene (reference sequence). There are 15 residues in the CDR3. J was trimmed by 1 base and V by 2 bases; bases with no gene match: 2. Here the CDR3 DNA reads TGTGCCAGCAGCTTAAGGGACAGGGGGAACACTGAAGCTTTCTTT. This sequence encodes CASSLRDRGNTEAFF.

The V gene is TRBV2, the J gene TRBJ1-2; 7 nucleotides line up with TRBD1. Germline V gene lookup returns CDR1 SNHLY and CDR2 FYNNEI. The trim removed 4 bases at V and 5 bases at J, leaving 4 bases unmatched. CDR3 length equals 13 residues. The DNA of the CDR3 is TGTGCCAGCAGTGGGACAGGAGAATATGGCTACACCTTC. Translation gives CASSGTGEYGYTF.

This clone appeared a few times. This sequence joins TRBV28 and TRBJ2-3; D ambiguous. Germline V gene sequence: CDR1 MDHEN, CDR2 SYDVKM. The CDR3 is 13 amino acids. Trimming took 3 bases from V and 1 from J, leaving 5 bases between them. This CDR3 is CASSFARTDTQYF. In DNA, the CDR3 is TGTGCCAGCAGTTTCGCGCGCACAGATACGCAGTATTTT.

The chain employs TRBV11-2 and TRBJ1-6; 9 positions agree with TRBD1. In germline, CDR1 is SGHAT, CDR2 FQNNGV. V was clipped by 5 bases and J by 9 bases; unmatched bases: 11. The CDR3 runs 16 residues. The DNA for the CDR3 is TGTGCCAGCAGCGGCCGGGACAGGGAATTAGGTTCACCCCTCCACTTT. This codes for CASSGRDRELGSPLHF.

The CDR3 protein is CASSVRRWQGAQGANVLTF. CDR3 nucleotide sequence: TGTGCCAGCAGCGTACGCCGTTGGCAGGGGGCGCAGGGGGCCAACGTCCTGACTTTC. The rearrangement joins TRBV7-9 to TRBJ2-6; 8 bases match TRBD1. CDR1 is SEHNR, CDR2 FQNEAQ, per germline (reference sequence). J was trimmed by 4 bases and V by 5 bases; bases with no gene match: 16. This CDR3 spans 19 amino acids.

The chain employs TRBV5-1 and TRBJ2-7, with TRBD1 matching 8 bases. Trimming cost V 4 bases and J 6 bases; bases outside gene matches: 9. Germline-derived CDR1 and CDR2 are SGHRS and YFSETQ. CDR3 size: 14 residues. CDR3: CASSIGQGVREQYF. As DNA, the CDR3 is TGCGCCAGCAGCATAGGACAGGGCGTACGCGAGCAGTACTTC. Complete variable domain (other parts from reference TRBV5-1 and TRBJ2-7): KAGVTQTPRYLIKTRGQQVTLSCSPISGHRSVSWYQQTPGQGLQFLFEYFSETQRNKGNFPGRFSGRQFSNSRSEMNVSTLELGDSALYLCASSIGQGVREQYFGPGTRLTVT.